The present T cell receptor beta chain was sequenced within a study of blood T cells in healthy people across ages. Background on the study: About one barcoded beta molecule per two T cells was the capture yield of template switching.

Study outcomes and limitations: TCR beta diversity per million T cells fell roughly linearly with age.

A note on this clonotype: Its antigen is not identified.

Healthy Caucasian individuals from Russia aged about 6 to 100 served as donors. Primed by a sample-barcoded 5' primer and a J-beta primer mix, a second PCR proceeded for roughly 7 to 11 cycles. TCRdb re-derived calls from the 5' RACE reads in MiXCR, one entry per CDR3 protein. Among roughly 730,000 distinct CDR3 sequences listed, roughly 56% were seen once. Sequencing was carried out using blood. The TCR comes from a middle-aged man in good health.

CDR3 protein: CSVAQANEQFF. For the CDR3, the DNA is TGCAGCGTTGCACAGGCAAATGAGCAGTTCTTC. The rearrangement uses TRBV29-1 and TRBJ2-1; the D gene is possibly TRBD1 (5 bases). Trimming removed 4 bases from V and 7 bases from J, with 8 bases in between. Germline lookup yields CDR1 SQVTM and CDR2 ANQGSEA. The CDR3 runs 11 residues.